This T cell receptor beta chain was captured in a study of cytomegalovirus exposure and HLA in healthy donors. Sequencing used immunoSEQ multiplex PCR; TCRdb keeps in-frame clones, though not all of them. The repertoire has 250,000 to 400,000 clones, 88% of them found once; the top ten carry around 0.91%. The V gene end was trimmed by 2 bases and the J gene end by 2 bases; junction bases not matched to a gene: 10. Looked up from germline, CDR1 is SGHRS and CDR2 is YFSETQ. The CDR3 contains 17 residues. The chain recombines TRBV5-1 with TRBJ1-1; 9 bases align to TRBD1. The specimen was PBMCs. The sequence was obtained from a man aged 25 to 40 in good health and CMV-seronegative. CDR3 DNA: TGCGCCAGCAGCTTAGCAATCAATACAGGGGGCAACACTGAAGCTTTCTTT. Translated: CASSLAINTGGNTEAFF.